This TCR beta chain was found in a study of T cell responses to AZD1222 COVID-19 vaccine. The protocol was immunoSEQ multiplex PCR, while the TCRdb copy is restricted to in-frame clones and leaves out a portion. Here the sample spans roughly 190,000 clones, approximately 92% being singletons. This CDR3 is built from 16 residues. Deletions cut 0 bases from V and 4 bases from J, with 15 bases between. Germline V lookup: CDR1 MNHEY, CDR2 SVGEGT. Sequenced here: peripheral blood, sampled on day 0 of AZD1222 vaccination. The receptor was derived from an adult in good health. J is TRBJ1-2 and V is TRBV6-2 or TRBV6-3; maybe TRBD1 (6 bases). The chain's CDR3 is CASSYSGPTRGYGYTF. In nucleotides, the CDR3 is TGTGCCAGCAGTTACTCAGGACCCACCAGGGGCTATGGCTACACCTTC.